This T cell receptor (beta chain) was profiled in a study of identical twins. As concerns this clonotype: Its antigen is unidentified.

Germline V CDR1 and CDR2: MDHEN, SYDVKM. CDR3 length: 15 amino acids. The J segment lost 2 bases and the V segment lost 6 bases, leaving 7 bases of the junction unmatched. TCRdb re-called the 5' RACE reads through MiXCR, storing one row per CDR3 protein. The table shows about 530,000 distinct CDR3 sequences, with about 22% occurring only once. The study, taken as a whole, reports: Fewer insertions were carried by abundant cord blood beta clonotypes, but none was seen in memory repertoires. Models underestimated how often monozygotic twins shared out-of-frame TCR alpha.

This sample was shared with a second study, whose subject was yellow fever vaccine responses in identical twins.

The rearrangement uses TRBV28 and TRBJ2-3, with 8 bases fitting TRBD2. Sequencing was done on a sample of CD4+ T cells sorted from blood. This receptor was identified in a woman aged 18-30 years in good health. The DNA of the CDR3 is TGTGCCAGCAGCCGTAGCGGGGCCTACACAGATACGCAGTATTTT. Translating gives CASSRSGAYTDTQYF.